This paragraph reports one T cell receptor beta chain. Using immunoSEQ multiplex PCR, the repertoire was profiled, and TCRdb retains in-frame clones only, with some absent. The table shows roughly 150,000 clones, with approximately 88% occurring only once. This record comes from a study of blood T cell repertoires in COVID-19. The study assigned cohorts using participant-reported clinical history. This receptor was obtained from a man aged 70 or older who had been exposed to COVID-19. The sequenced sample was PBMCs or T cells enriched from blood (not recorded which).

CDR3 in DNA: TGTGCCAGCCGGGACAGGGGTACACCCCTCCACTTT. Translated: CASRDRGTPLHF. The J gene is TRBJ1-6, the V gene TRBV2; 10 bases are shared with TRBD1. Germline trimming cut 8 bases from V and 11 bases from J; bases unmatched to any gene: 3. There are 12 residues in the CDR3. CDR1 is SNHLY, CDR2 FYNNEI, per germline.